These T cell receptor beta chains were read from a single sample in a study of blood T cell repertoires in COVID-19. This table comes from immunoSEQ multiplex PCR, and its TCRdb copy is limited to in-frame clones, with some not included. The table lists about 140,000 clones, roughly four fifths of them singletons. Sequenced input: peripheral blood. These receptors were taken from a human donor in a cohort sampled during active COVID-19. Both conserved end residues are part of each CDR3. The D gene is left open where the match is weak. Only some rows state a clone size, as once, few, many or a class for expanded clones.

14,TRBD1,TRBJ1-5,few,TRBV27,CASSGGTANQPQHF,TGTGCCAGCAGTGGGGGGACAGCAAATCAGCCCCAGCATTTT
15,TRBD1,TRBJ1-1,.,TRBV19,CASSNRQGARSEAFF,TGTGCCAGTAGTAACAGACAGGGGGCGCGCTCTGAAGCTTTCTTT
13,TRBD1,TRBJ1-1,.,TRBV11-1,CASSPRGRTEAFF,TGTGCCAGCAGCCCCAGGGGGCGCACTGAAGCTTTCTTT
15,TRBD2,TRBJ2-2,.,TRBV18,CASCEREGRTGELFF,TGTGCCAGCTGCGAGCGGGAGGGGCGCACCGGGGAGCTGTTTTTT
13,TRBD2,TRBJ2-7,.,TRBV7-9,CASSLGTSTDQYF,TGTGCCAGCAGCTTAGGGACTAGCACGGATCAGTACTTC
13,.,TRBJ1-2,.,TRBV7-2,CASSPPVSSGYTF,TGTGCCAGCAGCCCCCCGGTTTCGTCTGGCTACACCTTC
16,TRBD1,TRBJ1-1,.,TRBV3-1/TRBV3-2,CASSRTGGSWGTEAFF,TGTGCCAGCAGCCGCACAGGGGGCTCGTGGGGCACTGAAGCTTTCTTT
17,TRBD2,TRBJ2-3,.,TRBV5-1,CASTGRLAGRGTDTQYF,TGCGCCAGCACCGGCCGACTAGCGGGAAGGGGCACAGATACGCAGTATTTT
16,TRBD2,TRBJ2-7,once,TRBV18,CASSPQTSPVSYEQYF,TGTGCCAGCTCACCCCAGACTAGCCCAGTATCCTACGAGCAGTACTTC
14,.,TRBJ2-3,.,TRBV28,CASSLPPLTDTQYF,TGTGCCAGCAGTCTCCCCCCCCTCACAGATACGCAGTATTTT
13,.,TRBJ2-5,.,TRBV7-2,CASSPQGRETQYF,TGTGCCAGCAGCCCCCAGGGGCGAGAGACCCAGTACTTC
17,TRBD2,TRBJ2-4,few,TRBV11-2,CASSLGREGRGVNIQYF,TGTGCCAGCAGCTTAGGACGGGAGGGCCGGGGGGTGAACATTCAGTACTTC
16,TRBD1,TRBJ2-3,.,TRBV11-3,CASSDRDRGSRNTQYF,TGTGCCAGCAGCGACCGGGACAGGGGTTCAAGGAATACGCAGTATTTT
18,.,TRBJ2-1,few,TRBV29-1,CSVEDRPKRLRLHYEQFF,TGCAGCGTTGAAGATCGTCCCAAACGTTTGAGGTTACACTATGAGCAGTTCTTC
16,TRBD1,TRBJ2-7,.,TRBV13,CASSLTGTGVTYEQYF,TGTGCCAGCAGCCTGACCGGGACAGGGGTAACCTACGAGCAGTACTTC